This TCR beta chain was profiled in a study of blood T cell repertoires in COVID-19. Study at large: From T cells, B-cell-depleted T cells, or PBMCs came the material, which was cDNA or gDNA.

Original handling: Quantification of nucleated cells was approximated via reference gene primer amplification. This table comes from immunoSEQ multiplex PCR, and its TCRdb copy is limited to in-frame clones, with some not included. D and trimming come from the DNA, and the V and J calls and clone size come from that table. The sample holds around 280,000 clones, 85% to 90% seen once. Input material: PBMCs or T cells enriched from blood (not recorded which). This clonotype was sampled from a woman aged 18-29 years with acute COVID-19.

The CDR3 loop is CASSFRDRGLAGNQPQHF. CDR3 in DNA: TGTGCCAGTAGCTTCCGGGACAGGGGGCTAGCGGGCAATCAGCCCCAGCATTTT. V is TRBV19 and J is TRBJ1-5; 12 bases align to TRBD1. The germline CDR1 and CDR2 sequences are LNHDA and SQIVND (reference sequence). V lost 6 bases to trimming and J lost 2 bases; unmatched junction nucleotides: 11. CDR3 length: 18 residues.